This T cell receptor (beta chain) was recovered during a study of shared clonotypes between healthy human individuals. General observations from the study: Represented diversity, genetic and exposure-history alike, was limited by few donors.

Trimming pared 10 bases from V and 2 bases from J, leaving 15 bases between. The CDR3 length is 13 residues. The germline gives CDR1 LNHDA, CDR2 SQIVND (reference sequence). The assay ran at deep level. Once extracted for a subset, genomic DNA was divided evenly among several immunoSEQ plates. Repertoires were generated with immunoSEQ multiplex PCR, while TCRdb's copy carries only in-frame clones and drops some. The sample holds some 2,100,000 clones; about 92% are singletons and the top ten take under 2%. Comments on this clone: The antigen remains unidentified.

It was CD45RO-negative cells, positively selected for CCR7, that made up naive CD8 cells, with terminally differentiated effector memory CD45RA+ cells excluded. The clonotype comes from a man aged 18 to 29 in good health. Some clones in this sample may be carry-over from other donors' samples. J is TRBJ2-7 and V is TRBV19; D is perhaps TRBD1 (6 bases). Sequenced sample: naive CD8+ T cells from PBMCs. This CDR3 is CATTGLTPYEQYF. In DNA, the CDR3 is TGTGCCACTACAGGGCTGACCCCCTACGAGCAGTACTTC.